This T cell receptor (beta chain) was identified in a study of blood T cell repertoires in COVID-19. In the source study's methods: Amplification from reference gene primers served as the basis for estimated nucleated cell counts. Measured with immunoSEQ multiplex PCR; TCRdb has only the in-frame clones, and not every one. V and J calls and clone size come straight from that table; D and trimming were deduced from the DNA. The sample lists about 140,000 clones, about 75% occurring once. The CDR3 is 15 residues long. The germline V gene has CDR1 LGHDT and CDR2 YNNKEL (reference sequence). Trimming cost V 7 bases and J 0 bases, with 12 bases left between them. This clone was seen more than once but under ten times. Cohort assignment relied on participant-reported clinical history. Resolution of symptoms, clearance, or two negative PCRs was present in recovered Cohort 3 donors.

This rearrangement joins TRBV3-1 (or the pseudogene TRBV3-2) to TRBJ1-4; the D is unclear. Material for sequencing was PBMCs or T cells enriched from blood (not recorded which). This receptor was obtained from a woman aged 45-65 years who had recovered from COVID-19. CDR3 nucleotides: TGTGCCAGCACGTCTCGCGGGGCAACTAATGAAAAACTGTTTTTT. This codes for CASTSRGATNEKLFF.